This T cell receptor beta chain was captured in a study of PD-1 blockade in classical Hodgkin lymphoma. As for time point: cycle 4 day 1 (C4D1), after less than seven weeks of nivolumab. Every patient had relapsed following autologous stem cell transplantation, and cohorts differed in brentuximab vedotin exposure. Magnetic negative selection, applied to thawed PBMCs, was used to isolate the CD8+ T cells. The best responses consisted of complete response, partial response or progressive disease. Deletions cut 3 bases from V and 8 bases from J, with 5 bases between. CDR1 is SGHVS, CDR2 FNYEAQ, per germline. The CDR3 contains 12 residues. The protocol was immunoSEQ multiplex PCR, while the TCRdb copy is restricted to in-frame clones and leaves out a portion. The sample includes around 21,000 clones, 84% of them seen just once.

The sequence came from a human donor with classical Hodgkin lymphoma. The sequences come from CD8+ T cells from blood, collected before the fourth cycle of nivolumab. The J gene is TRBJ1-6, the V gene TRBV7-6; D gene ambiguous. This chain's CDR3 is CASSFKDSPLHF. The CDR3 DNA reads as TGTGCCAGCAGCTTTAAGGATTCACCCCTCCACTTT.